This TCR beta chain was sequenced during a study of PD-1 blockade in classical Hodgkin lymphoma. In every patient, relapse followed autologous stem cell transplantation, while exposure to brentuximab vedotin differed. The table came from immunoSEQ multiplex PCR; TCRdb's copy has only in-frame clones and leaves some out. The repertoire holds about 14,000 clones, with 83% as singletons. This clonotype was obtained from a human donor with classical Hodgkin lymphoma. The sample here was peripheral blood mononuclear cells (PBMCs), taken at baseline.

The CDR3 is CASSWHRRNEKLFF. DNA of the CDR3: TGTGCCAGCAGTTGGCACCGTCGGAATGAAAAACTGTTTTTT. This rearrangement joins TRBV28 to TRBJ1-4; D gene uncertain. CDR1 is MDHEN, CDR2 SYDVKM, per germline. The ends were cut back, 4 bases at V and 5 bases at J, with 11 bases in the middle. This CDR3 is 14 amino acids long.